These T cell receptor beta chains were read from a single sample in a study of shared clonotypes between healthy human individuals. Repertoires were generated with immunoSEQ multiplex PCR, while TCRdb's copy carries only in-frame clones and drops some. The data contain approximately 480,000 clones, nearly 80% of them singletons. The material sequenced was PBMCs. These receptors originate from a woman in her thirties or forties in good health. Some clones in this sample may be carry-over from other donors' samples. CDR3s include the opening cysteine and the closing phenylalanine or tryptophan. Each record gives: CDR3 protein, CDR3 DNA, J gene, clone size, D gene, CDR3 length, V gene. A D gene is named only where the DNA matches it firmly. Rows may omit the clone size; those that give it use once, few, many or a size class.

CASRLAVEETQYF | TGTGCCAGCAGGCTAGCAGTCGAAGAGACCCAGTACTTC | TRBJ2-5 | . | . | 13 | TRBV11-2
CASSLNLWDRSYNEQFF | TGTGCCAGCAGCTTAAATTTATGGGACAGGTCCTACAATGAGCAGTTCTTC | TRBJ2-1 | . | TRBD1 | 17 | TRBV11-3
CASSLVNSGNTIYF | TGTGCCAGCAGCTTAGTGAACTCTGGAAACACCATATATTTT | TRBJ1-3 | . | . | 14 | TRBV11-2
CAWSVRQYTEAFF | TGTGCCTGGAGTGTCAGACAGTACACTGAAGCTTTCTTT | TRBJ1-1 | few | . | 13 | TRBV30
CASSPRSGRASNEQFF | TGCGCCAGCAGCCCTAGAAGCGGGAGGGCTTCCAATGAGCAGTTCTTC | TRBJ2-1 | . | TRBD2 | 16 | TRBV5-1
CASSLFSLTGQETQYF | TGTGCCAGCAGCTTATTCTCACTGACAGGGCAAGAGACCCAGTACTTC | TRBJ2-5 | . | TRBD1 | 16 | TRBV7-3
CASSLVSSGSDTQYF | TGCGCCAGCAGCTTGGTGTCTAGCGGTTCAGATACGCAGTATTTT | TRBJ2-3 | . | TRBD2 | 15 | TRBV5-1
CATRGPGQGFF | TGTGCCACCCGGGGCCCGGGCCAGGGTTTCTTT | TRBJ1-1 | . | . | 11 | TRBV19
CASSQRTEQETQYF | TGTGCCAGCAGTCAACGGACGGAACAAGAGACCCAGTACTTC | TRBJ2-5 | . | . | 14 | TRBV13
CASSGLAGDTYNEQFF | TGCGCCAGCAGTGGACTAGCGGGAGACACCTACAATGAGCAGTTCTTC | TRBJ2-1 | . | TRBD2 | 16 | TRBV10-2
CAWDRDRSGANVLTF | TGTGCCTGGGACAGGGACCGCTCTGGGGCCAACGTCCTGACTTTC | TRBJ2-6 | . | TRBD1 | 15 | TRBV30
CASSPLGGSGNTIYF | TGTGCCAGCAGTCCCCTCGGGGGCTCTGGAAACACCATATATTTT | TRBJ1-3 | . | . | 15 | TRBV6-1
CASLKTIENLNYGYTF | TGTGCCAGTCTTAAAACGATAGAGAATCTTAACTATGGCTACACCTTC | TRBJ1-2 | . | . | 16 | TRBV19
CASSDGGETGGYTF | TGTGCCAGCAGTGACGGCGGGGAAACGGGCGGCTACACCTTC | TRBJ1-2 | . | . | 14 | TRBV6-4
CASRVNTGELFF | TGTGCCAGCAGGGTTAACACCGGGGAGCTGTTTTTT | TRBJ2-2 | . | . | 12 | TRBV6-6
CASSQVSSFTDTQYF | TGTGCCAGCAGCCAGGTATCTAGCTTCACAGATACGCAGTATTTT | TRBJ2-3 | once | . | 15 | TRBV4-2
CASTAALLNTEAFF | TGTGCCAGCACTGCAGCTCTTTTGAACACTGAAGCTTTCTTT | TRBJ1-1 | . | . | 14 | TRBV2
CASSPSYQVQETQYF | TGTGCCAGCTCACCCTCCTATCAAGTCCAAGAGACCCAGTACTTC | TRBJ2-5 | . | . | 15 | TRBV18
CASSPTPNYGYTF | TGTGCCAGCAGCCCGACACCCAACTATGGCTACACCTTC | TRBJ1-2 | . | . | 13 | TRBV7-2
CASSELGPEAFF | TGTGCCAGCAGTGAACTGGGGCCTGAAGCTTTCTTT | TRBJ1-1 | few | . | 12 | TRBV2
CASSPRGGSILYGYTF | TGTGCCAGCAGCCCCCGAGGGGGCAGTATCCTCTATGGCTACACCTTC | TRBJ1-2 | . | TRBD1 | 16 | TRBV5-5
CASSVWLAGELFF | TGTGCCAGCAGTGTTTGGCTCGCCGGGGAGCTGTTTTTT | TRBJ2-2 | . | . | 13 | TRBV6-1
CASSRDPGPSTDTQYF | TGCGCCAGCAGCCGAGACCCGGGACCAAGCACAGATACGCAGTATTTT | TRBJ2-3 | . | . | 16 | TRBV4-3
CASSPTGTSGRRGDTGELFF | TGTGCCAGCAGTCCGACCGGGACTAGCGGGAGAAGGGGGGACACCGGGGAGCTGTTTTTT | TRBJ2-2 | . | TRBD2 | 20 | TRBV27
CASNTGQANSPLHF | TGTGCCAGCAACACCGGACAGGCTAATTCACCCCTCCACTTT | TRBJ1-6 | . | TRBD1 | 14 | TRBV28
CASSSAGTRSYEQYF | TGTGCCAGCAGCTCCGCCGGGACTCGGTCCTACGAGCAGTACTTC | TRBJ2-7 | . | . | 15 | TRBV7-9
CASSGDRNSPLHF | TGCGCCAGCAGCGGGGACAGGAATTCACCCCTCCACTTT | TRBJ1-6 | . | TRBD1 | 13 | TRBV10-2
CASSLDRDRLNGYTF | TGTGCCAGCAGCCTAGACCGGGACCGTCTTAATGGCTACACCTTC | TRBJ1-2 | once | . | 15 | TRBV9
CASTVTSGRPVETQYF | TGTGCCAGCACCGTGACTAGCGGGAGACCCGTTGAGACCCAGTACTTC | TRBJ2-5 | . | TRBD2 | 16 | TRBV5-5
CASNYGQNTGELFF | TGTGCCAGCAATTACGGACAGAACACCGGGGAGCTGTTTTTT | TRBJ2-2 | . | . | 14 | TRBV2
CASSLAGREYQPQHF | TGCGCCAGCAGCTTGGCCGGCAGGGAGTATCAGCCCCAGCATTTT | TRBJ1-5 | . | . | 15 | TRBV5-1
CASSYGTGASSGELFF | TGTGCCAGCAGTTACGGGACGGGCGCTTCATCCGGGGAGCTGTTTTTT | TRBJ2-2 | . | . | 16 | TRBV6-5
CASRDGGTSGEQYF | TGTGCCAGTAGGGACGGAGGGACTAGCGGCGAGCAGTACTTC | TRBJ2-7 | . | TRBD2 | 14 | TRBV19
CASSFTGSNEQYF | TGTGCCAGCAGCTTCACAGGGAGCAACGAGCAGTACTTC | TRBJ2-7 | . | . | 13 | TRBV5-4
CASSYPKQNTEAFF | TGTGCCAGCAGTTACCCTAAACAGAACACTGAAGCTTTCTTT | TRBJ1-1 | few | . | 14 | TRBV2
CASSLSHVGRVGYTF | TGTGCCAGCAGCCTGAGTCACGTGGGAAGGGTTGGCTACACCTTC | TRBJ1-2 | . | . | 15 | TRBV28
CSVGASGTLYEQYF | TGCAGCGTTGGAGCATCCGGGACACTATACGAGCAGTACTTC | TRBJ2-7 | once | . | 14 | TRBV29-1
CASSLVLREMFF | TGTGCCAGCAGCTTAGTGTTGCGGGAGATGTTCTTC | TRBJ2-1 | . | TRBD2 | 12 | TRBV7-2
CASEGGGGTDTQYF | TGCGCCAGCGAGGGAGGAGGAGGCACAGATACGCAGTATTTT | TRBJ2-3 | . | . | 14 | TRBV5-1
CASSGQGRNSGNTIYF | TGTGCCAGCAGCGGACAGGGGAGGAACTCTGGAAACACCATATATTTT | TRBJ1-3 | . | TRBD1 | 16 | TRBV9
CASSVDSAAGYEQYF | TGTGCCAGCAGCGTAGATTCCGCGGCTGGTTACGAGCAGTACTTC | TRBJ2-7 | . | . | 15 | TRBV9
CASSQEVMLVYNSPLHF | TGCGCCAGCAGCCAGGAGGTTATGTTGGTTTATAATTCACCCCTCCACTTT | TRBJ1-6 | . | . | 17 | TRBV4-1
CASSSPGQTNYGYTF | TGTGCCAGCAGTAGCCCGGGACAGACTAACTATGGCTACACCTTC | TRBJ1-2 | . | TRBD1 | 15 | TRBV28
CSVVVNNEQFF | TGCAGCGTTGTGGTCAACAATGAGCAGTTCTTC | TRBJ2-1 | . | . | 11 | TRBV29-1
CASSPRRPNQPQHF | TGTGCCAGCAGCCCCAGACGGCCGAATCAGCCCCAGCATTTT | TRBJ1-5 | . | . | 14 | TRBV28
CAISESGGSREQYF | TGTGCCATCAGTGAGTCAGGAGGGTCTCGCGAGCAGTACTTC | TRBJ2-7 | once | . | 14 | TRBV10-3
CASSFRTAPYDDNEQFF | TGCGCCAGCAGCTTCCGGACTGCCCCCTATGACGACAATGAGCAGTTCTTC | TRBJ2-1 | . | . | 17 | TRBV5-1
CASTPLPPSNQPQHF | TGTGCCAGTACTCCCCTCCCGCCTAGCAATCAGCCCCAGCATTTT | TRBJ1-5 | . | . | 15 | TRBV19
CASRQENTGELFF | TGTGCCAGCAGACAGGAGAACACCGGGGAGCTGTTTTTT | TRBJ2-2 | . | . | 13 | TRBV2
CSVPTPAGDQETQYF | TGCAGCGTTCCCACTCCGGCAGGTGACCAAGAGACCCAGTACTTC | TRBJ2-5 | . | . | 15 | TRBV29-1
CASSLGGAGSTDTQYF | TGCGCCAGCAGCTTGGGGGGCGCGGGAAGCACAGATACGCAGTATTTT | TRBJ2-3 | few | . | 16 | TRBV5-1